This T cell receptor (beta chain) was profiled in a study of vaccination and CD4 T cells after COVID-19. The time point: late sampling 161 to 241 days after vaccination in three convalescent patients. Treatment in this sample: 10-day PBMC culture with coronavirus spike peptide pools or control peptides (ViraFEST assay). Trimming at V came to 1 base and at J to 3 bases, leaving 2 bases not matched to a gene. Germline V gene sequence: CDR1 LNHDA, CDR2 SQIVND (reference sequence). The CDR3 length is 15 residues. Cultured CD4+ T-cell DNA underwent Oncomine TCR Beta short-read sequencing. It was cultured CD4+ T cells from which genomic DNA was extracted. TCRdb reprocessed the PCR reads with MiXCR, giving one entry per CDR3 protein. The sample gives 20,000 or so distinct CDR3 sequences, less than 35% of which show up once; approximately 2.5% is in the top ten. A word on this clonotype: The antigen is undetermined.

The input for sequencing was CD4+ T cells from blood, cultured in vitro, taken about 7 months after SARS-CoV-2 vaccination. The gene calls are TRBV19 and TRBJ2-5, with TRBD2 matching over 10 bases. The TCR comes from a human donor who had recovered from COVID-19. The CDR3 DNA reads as TGTGCCAGTAGTATAGTCCTAGCGGGAGAAGAGACCCAGTACTTC. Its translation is CASSIVLAGEETQYF.